This TCR beta chain was identified during a study of T cell repertoires in cytomegalovirus infection. Looking at the study overall: From public TCR beta signatures came an indication of both CMV infection and matching HLA type. Study-level findings and limits: Summed frequency of public TCR beta families distinguished CMV carriers with the relevant HLA. Predominance within the ex vivo response was attributable to HLA-C-restricted CMV-specific TCR beta clonotypes.

This clonotype occurred a few times. No antigen is known for it. V was trimmed by 4 bases and J by 2 bases, leaving 22 bases between them. Germline V CDR1 and CDR2: MNHEY, SVGAGI. The CDR3 consists of 18 residues. TCRdb re-called the reads with MiXCR, one entry per CDR3 protein. The sample lists 200,000 to 250,000 distinct CDR3 sequences, approximately 22% seen once, with around a sixth in the top ten. V gene TRBV6-5 combines with J gene TRBJ2-3, with D perhaps given as TRBD1 or TRBD2 (6 bases each). The TCR originated in a human donor in good health (CMV status not recorded). Some clones in this sample may be carry-over from other donors' samples. The sequencing input was CD8+ T cells from PBMCs. The CDR3 sequence is CASSFVGLFGGNTDTQYF. CDR3 DNA: TGTGCCAGCAGTTTCGTCGGACTTTTCGGGGGCAACACAGATACGCAGTATTTT.